This T cell receptor (beta chain) was identified in a study of T cells after posttransplantation cyclophosphamide. The study's findings and limits: Donor CD8+ memory clones often dominated recipient blood repertoires at later times. Recipient CMV seropositivity and CMV reactivation strongly tracked TRB clonality.

This table comes from immunoSEQ multiplex PCR, and its TCRdb copy is limited to in-frame clones, with some not included. The sample shows about 8,000 clones, about nine tenths of them seen only once. On the day of bone marrow donation, the related graft donor provided peripheral blood. This CDR3 is built from 17 residues. CDR1 MDHEN and CDR2 SYDVKM come from the germline V gene. V gave up 6 bases and J gave up 0 bases; unmatched junction bases: 9. As for this clone: Its target is unknown.

This sequence joins TRBV28 and TRBJ1-5, with 9 bases aligning to TRBD1. The sample comprised CD4+ T cells sorted from blood. The receptor was derived from a woman between 50 and 59 years old in good health and a related stem cell transplant donor. The CDR3 sequence is CASSQGQGWYSNQPQHF. CDR3 DNA: TGTGCCAGCAGCCAAGGACAGGGGTGGTATAGCAATCAGCCCCAGCATTTT.